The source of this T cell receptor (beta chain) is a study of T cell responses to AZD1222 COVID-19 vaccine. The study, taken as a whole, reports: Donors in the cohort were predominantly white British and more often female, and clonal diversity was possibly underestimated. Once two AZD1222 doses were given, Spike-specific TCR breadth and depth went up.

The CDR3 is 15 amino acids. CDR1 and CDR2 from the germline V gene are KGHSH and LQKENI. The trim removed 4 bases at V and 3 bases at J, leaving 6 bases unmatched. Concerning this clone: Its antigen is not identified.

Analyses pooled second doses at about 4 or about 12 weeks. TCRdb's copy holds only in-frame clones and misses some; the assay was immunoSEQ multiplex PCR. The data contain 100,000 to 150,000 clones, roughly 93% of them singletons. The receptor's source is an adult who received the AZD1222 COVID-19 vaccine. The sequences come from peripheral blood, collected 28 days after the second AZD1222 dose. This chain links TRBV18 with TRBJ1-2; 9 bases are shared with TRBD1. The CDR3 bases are TGTGCCAGCTCACTCCAACAGGGGGCTGACTATGGCTACACCTTC. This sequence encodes CASSLQQGADYGYTF.